Below are 18 T cell receptor beta chains sequenced from a single sample in a study of beta chain features in type 1 diabetes (dated by TCRdb to the late 2010s). Library generation was performed with the immunoSEQ multiplex PCR assay. The entire isolated RNA was reverse transcribed using the High Capacity cDNA Reverse Transcription Kit, and thus expressed TCRB transcripts were sequenced. The source is immuneACCESS, and TCRdb retained only in-frame sequences with V and J called. Part of the clones is not carried over; for the studies checked, unresolved V genes explain less than half of this, and the remainder is unexplained. The sample data list 250,000 to 350,000 clones, and 11% of these were observed just once. The ten largest clones add up to 0.015% of the sample. Sequencing was done on a sample of naive CD4+ T cells from blood. The label giving this sample's cell subset or site can be read as: true naive CD4+ T cells. The receptor source for this set is a woman aged 25 to 45 in good health.

Only a few counts were recorded for this clone. J is TRBJ2-7 and V is TRBV19; a possible D gene is TRBD2 (5 bases). The CDR3 is made up of 12 amino acids. With 3 bases removed from V and 3 bases from J, the gap between germline ends came to 6 bases. Germline V lookup: CDR1 LNHDA, CDR2 SQIVND (reference sequence). This CDR3 reads CASSIAGYEQYF. CDR3 nucleotides: TGTGCCAGTAGTATTGCGGGCTACGAGCAGTACTTC.

The chain couples TRBV5-4 to TRBJ2-5; TRBD2 matches 9 bases. V was pared by 5 bases and J by 4 bases, with 6 bases of the junction left unmatched. Germline CDR1 is SGHNT and CDR2 is YYREEE (reference sequence). The CDR3 runs to 14 residues. Here the CDR3 DNA reads TGTGCCAGCAGGCACGCACTAGCGGGAGAGACCCAGTACTTC. Translating it yields CASRHALAGETQYF.

This rearrangement joins TRBV7-9 to TRBJ2-2; D is perhaps TRBD1 (6 bases). The germline V and J ends were trimmed by 2 bases and 7 bases, with 11 bases remaining between them. Germline loops: CDR1 SEHNR, CDR2 FQNEAQ (reference sequence). CDR3 length: 14 residues. The CDR3 spells CASSLRDTNGELFF. The CDR3 DNA reads TGTGCCAGCAGCTTAAGGGACACCAACGGGGAGCTGTTTTTT.

This clone was seen only a few times. This chain uses TRBV21-1 with TRBJ2-1; the D call of TRBD2 is as the table states it, not checked on the DNA. TRBV21-1 is given as a pseudogene. The CDR3 is made up of 12 amino acids. CDR3 bases: TGTGCCAGGCCGGGAAGTAGTCATGAGCAGTTCTTC. Translated, it gives CARPGSSHEQFF.

The rearrangement links TRBV30 to TRBJ2-1; TRBD2 matches at 8 bases. Trimming cost V 1 base and J 10 bases; bases outside gene matches: 6. The germline V gene encodes CDR1 GTSNPN and CDR2 SVGIG (reference sequence). The CDR3 is made up of 13 amino acids. CDR3 residues: CAWSGGLDGEQFF. The CDR3 DNA follows: TGTGCCTGGAGTGGGGGACTAGACGGCGAGCAGTTCTTC.

This clone showed up just a few times. V and J are TRBV10-3 and TRBJ1-1; D ambiguous. Germline CDR1 is ENHRY and CDR2 is SYGVKD. The V gene lost 3 bases and the J gene lost 7 bases, with 6 bases spanning the gap. The CDR3 runs 11 residues. DNA of the CDR3: TGTGCCATCAGTGATGAGGATGAAGCTTTCTTT. This sequence encodes CAISDEDEAFF.

In this sample, this clone turned up a few times. The genes are TRBV7-2 and TRBJ2-1; TRBD2 matches 11 bases. The CDR3 extends over 13 amino acids. V lost 5 bases and J lost 12; bases outside the gene matches: 6. Germline CDR1 and CDR2: SGHTA and FQGNSA. The CDR3 spells CASSPGLAEGQFF. The DNA of the CDR3 is TGTGCCAGCAGCCCGGGACTAGCGGAGGGGCAGTTCTTC.

The chain uses TRBV28 and TRBJ2-3, with D uncertain. The CDR3 is made up of 11 amino acids. Trimming left V 6 bases short and J 5 bases short, with 6 bases between. Germline V gene data show CDR1 as MDHEN and CDR2 as SYDVKM. CDR3 DNA: TGTGCCAGCAGCCCCCTAGATACGCAGTATTTT. As protein: CASSPLDTQYF.

With regard to this clone: Mismatch with germline at one junction end may stem from a read error. J is TRBJ1-2 and V is TRBV20-1, with 7 positions matching TRBD1. The CDR3 is 10 amino acids. Per germline, CDR1 DFQATT and CDR2 SNEGSKA (reference sequence). CDR3 amino acids: CSARGQPDPF. CDR3 nucleotides: TGCAGTGCTAGGGGACAGCCCGATCCCTTC.

This CDR3 reads CASTKGQGRGYEQYF. The CDR3 nucleotides are TGTGCCAGCACCAAGGGACAGGGGAGGGGCTACGAGCAGTACTTC. The chain links TRBV7-2 to TRBJ2-7; TRBD1 agrees at 10 bases. The CDR3 sequence is 15 residues long. Germline-derived CDR1 and CDR2 are SGHTA and FQGNSA. V lost 7 bases to trimming and J lost 3 bases; unmatched junction nucleotides: 9.

This clone was found a few times. The CDR3 DNA sequence: TGTGCCAGCTCACCGCTGCGACAGGGGCAGGGTTCCTACAATGAGCAGTTCTTC. Translated: CASSPLRQGQGSYNEQFF. V usage is TRBV18 and J usage is TRBJ2-1; the match to TRBD1 covers 8 bases. V shed 3 bases and J 1 base; nucleotides not matched to a gene: 11. Germline values: CDR1 KGHSH, CDR2 LQKENI. The CDR3 covers 18 residues.

This clone was found a few times. This chain links TRBV30 with TRBJ1-1; 7 bases agree with TRBD1. With 3 bases clipped from V and 7 bases from J, the junction kept 8 bases outside the gene matches. CDR1 and CDR2 (germline): GTSNPN, SVGIG (reference sequence). The CDR3 loop spans 13 amino acids. The CDR3 region is CAWRDYRGVEAFF. In DNA form, the CDR3 reads TGTGCCTGGAGGGATTACAGGGGCGTTGAAGCTTTCTTT.

This chain joins TRBV18 and TRBJ1-1; TRBD1 is a possible D gene (6 bases). V lost 3 bases and J 3 bases, leaving 17 bases between the germline ends. The CDR3 spans 16 residues. CDR1 is KGHSH, CDR2 LQKENI, per germline. CDR3 nucleotides: TGTGCCAGCTCACCCCGGGACATCCAGGTGGACACTGAAGCTTTCTTT. It specifies CASSPRDIQVDTEAFF. The whole variable domain, remainder taken from reference TRBV18 and TRBJ1-1, is NAGVMQNPRHLVRRRGQEARLRCSPMKGHSHVYWYRQLPEEGLKFMVYLQKENIIDESGMPKERFSAEFPKEGPSILRIQQVVRGDSAAYFCASSPRDIQVDTEAFFGQGTRLTVV.

This clone was detected a few times. The chain recombines TRBV6-5 with TRBJ1-1; TRBD1 is a possible D gene (5 bases). The V gene's germline CDR1 is MNHEY and CDR2 SVGAGI. The CDR3 is made up of 14 amino acids. The V gene lost 6 bases and the J gene lost 5 bases, with 16 bases spanning the gap. The DNA of the CDR3 is TGTGCCAGCAGGAACAGGTTAATGGGAACTGAAGCTTTCTTT. Its translation is CASRNRLMGTEAFF.

This clone was seen more than once but under ten times. This chain joins TRBV7-2 and TRBJ1-5, with D perhaps matching TRBD1 (5 bases). This CDR3 spans 12 amino acids. Looked up from germline, CDR1 is SGHTA and CDR2 is FQGNSA. With 2 bases removed from V and 8 bases from J, the gap between germline ends came to 7 bases. CDR3: CASSLSQEPQHF. For the CDR3, the DNA is TGTGCCAGCAGCTTATCACAGGAGCCCCAGCATTTT.

Only a few counts were recorded for this clone. The J gene is TRBJ2-2, the V gene TRBV29-1; perhaps TRBD1 as D (6 bases). The CDR3 runs 14 residues. Per the germline V gene, CDR1 is SQVTM and CDR2 is ANQGSEA. Trimming pared 6 bases from V and 3 bases from J, leaving 14 bases between. CDR3 sequence: CSVTGQLDTGELFF. For the CDR3, the DNA is TGCAGCGTAACTGGACAGTTGGACACCGGGGAGCTGTTTTTT.

This chain connects TRBV19 to TRBJ1-5; TRBD1 might be the D (5 bases). Germline CDR1 and CDR2: LNHDA and SQIVND (reference sequence). The CDR3 has 11 residues. Trimming cost V 6 bases and J 6 bases, with 6 bases left between them. CDR3 nucleotides: TGTGCCAGTAGCGGGGGTCAGCCCCAGCATTTT. It yields the protein CASSGGQPQHF.

The table lists this clone with a few counts. This sequence joins TRBV29-1 and TRBJ2-7; 11 bases are a match to TRBD2. V gave up 7 bases and J gave up 0 bases; unmatched junction bases: 8. The CDR3 totals 15 residues. Germline V gene data show CDR1 as SQVTM and CDR2 as ANQGSEA. This CDR3 reads CSALSGRVTSYEQYF. In nucleotides, the CDR3 is TGCAGCGCCCTTAGCGGGAGGGTCACCTCCTACGAGCAGTACTTC.